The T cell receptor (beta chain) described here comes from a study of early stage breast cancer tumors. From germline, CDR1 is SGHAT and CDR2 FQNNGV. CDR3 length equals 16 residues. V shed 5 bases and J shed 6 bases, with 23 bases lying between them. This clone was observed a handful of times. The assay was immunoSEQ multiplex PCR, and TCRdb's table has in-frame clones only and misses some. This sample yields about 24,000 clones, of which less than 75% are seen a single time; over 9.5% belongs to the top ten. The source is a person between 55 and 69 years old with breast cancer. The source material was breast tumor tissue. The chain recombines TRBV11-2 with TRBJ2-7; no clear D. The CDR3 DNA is TGTGCCAGCAGCCCATTTTCCTCGAGAGGCCTTCCCGAGCAGTACTTC. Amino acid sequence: CASSPFSSRGLPEQYF.